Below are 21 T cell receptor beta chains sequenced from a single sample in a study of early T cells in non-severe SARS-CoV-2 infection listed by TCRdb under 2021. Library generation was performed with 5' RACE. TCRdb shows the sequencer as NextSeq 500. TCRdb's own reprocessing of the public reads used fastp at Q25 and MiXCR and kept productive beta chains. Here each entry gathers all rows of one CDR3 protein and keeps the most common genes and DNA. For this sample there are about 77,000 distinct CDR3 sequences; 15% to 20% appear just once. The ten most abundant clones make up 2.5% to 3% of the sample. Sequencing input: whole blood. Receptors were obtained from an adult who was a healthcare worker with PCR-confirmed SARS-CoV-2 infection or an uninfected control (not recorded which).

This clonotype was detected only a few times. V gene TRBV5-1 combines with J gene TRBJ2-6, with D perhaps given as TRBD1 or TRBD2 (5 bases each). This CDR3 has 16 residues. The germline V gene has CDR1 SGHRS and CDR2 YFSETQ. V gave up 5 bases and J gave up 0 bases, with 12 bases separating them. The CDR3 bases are TGCGCCAGCAGTACCCGAGGGGCCTCTGGGGCCAACGTCCTGACTTTC. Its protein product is CASSTRGASGANVLTF.

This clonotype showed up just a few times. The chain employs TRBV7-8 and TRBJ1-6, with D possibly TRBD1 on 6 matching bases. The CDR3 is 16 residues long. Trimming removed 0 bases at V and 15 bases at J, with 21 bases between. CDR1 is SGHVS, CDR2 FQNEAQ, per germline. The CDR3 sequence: CASSLAGRQGRSLLHF. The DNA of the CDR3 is TGTGCCAGCAGCTTAGCAGGAAGGCAGGGGCGCAGTCTCCTCCACTTT.

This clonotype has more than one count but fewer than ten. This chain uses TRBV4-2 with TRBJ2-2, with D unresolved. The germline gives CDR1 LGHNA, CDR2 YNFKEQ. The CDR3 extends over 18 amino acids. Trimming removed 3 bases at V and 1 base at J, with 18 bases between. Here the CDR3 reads CASSQGAAASWNTGELFF. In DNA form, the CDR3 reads TGTGCCAGCAGCCAGGGTGCTGCGGCCTCGTGGAACACCGGGGAGCTGTTTTTT.

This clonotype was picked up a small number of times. CDR3 in amino acids: CASSLAQQYYNSPLHF. The CDR3 DNA follows: TGTGCCAGCAGCTTGGCCCAACAGTACTATAATTCACCCCTCCACTTT. V and J are TRBV5-5 and TRBJ1-6; no definite D call. V was shortened by 0 bases and J by 3 bases, with 10 bases between the two germline ends. The CDR3 has 16 amino acids. Germline CDR1 and CDR2: SGHKS and YYEKEE (reference sequence).

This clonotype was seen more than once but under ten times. CDR3 bases: TGTGCCAGCAGCTTAGAGCGGACCTCCTGGAACGATGAGCAGTTCTTC. As protein: CASSLERTSWNDEQFF. This chain joins TRBV11-2 and TRBJ2-1; D gene unclear. V dropped 0 bases and J dropped 8 bases, with 17 bases sitting between them. Per the germline V gene, CDR1 is SGHAT and CDR2 is FQNNGV. There are 16 residues in the CDR3.

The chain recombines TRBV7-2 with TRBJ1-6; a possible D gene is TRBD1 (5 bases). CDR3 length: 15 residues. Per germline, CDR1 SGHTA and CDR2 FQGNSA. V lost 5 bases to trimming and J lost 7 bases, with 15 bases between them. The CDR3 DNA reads TGTGCCAGCAGCCGGCGAGGACAAACGAATTCACCCCTCCACTTT. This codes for CASSRRGQTNSPLHF.

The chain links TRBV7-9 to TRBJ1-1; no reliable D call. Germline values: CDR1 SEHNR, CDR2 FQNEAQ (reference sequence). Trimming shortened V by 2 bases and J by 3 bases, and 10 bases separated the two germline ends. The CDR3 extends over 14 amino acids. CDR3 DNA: TGTGCCAGCAGCTTAAATGCAGGCGACACTGAAGCTTTCTTT. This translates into CASSLNAGDTEAFF.

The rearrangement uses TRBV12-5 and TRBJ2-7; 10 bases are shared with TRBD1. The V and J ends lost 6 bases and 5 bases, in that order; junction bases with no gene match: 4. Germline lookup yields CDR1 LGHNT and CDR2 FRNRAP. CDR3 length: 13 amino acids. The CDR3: CASGQTGGHEQYF. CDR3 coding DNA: TGTGCTAGTGGACAGACAGGGGGCCACGAGCAGTACTTC.

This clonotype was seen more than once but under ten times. CDR3 residues: CASSVVAGFGDTQYF. DNA for the CDR3: TGTGCCAGCAGCGTAGTAGCGGGATTTGGAGATACGCAGTATTTT. This chain joins TRBV9 and TRBJ2-3; 8 bases map to TRBD2. Germline V gene sequence: CDR1 SGDLS, CDR2 YYNGEE. CDR3 size: 15 residues. The V segment lost 0 bases and the J segment 5 bases; nucleotides outside the gene matches: 5.

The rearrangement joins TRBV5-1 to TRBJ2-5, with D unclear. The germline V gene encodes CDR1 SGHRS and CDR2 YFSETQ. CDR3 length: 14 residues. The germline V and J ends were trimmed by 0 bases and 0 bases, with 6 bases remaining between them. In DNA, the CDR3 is TGCGCCAGCAGCTTGGGTAGGGACCAAGAGACCCAGTACTTC. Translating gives CASSLGRDQETQYF.

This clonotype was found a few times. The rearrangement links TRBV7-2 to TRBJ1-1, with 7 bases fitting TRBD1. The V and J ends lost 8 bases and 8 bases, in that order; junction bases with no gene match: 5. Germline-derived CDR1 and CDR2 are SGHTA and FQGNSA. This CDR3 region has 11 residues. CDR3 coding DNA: TGTGCCAGCGGACAACAGGGGGAAGCTTTCTTT. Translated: CASGQQGEAFF. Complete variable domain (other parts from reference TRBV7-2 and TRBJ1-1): GAGVSQSPSNKVTEKGKDVELRCDPISGHTALYWYRQSLGQGLEFLIYFQGNSAPDKSGLPSDRFSAERTGGSVSTLTIQRTQQEDSAVYLCASGQQGEAFFGQGTRLTVV.

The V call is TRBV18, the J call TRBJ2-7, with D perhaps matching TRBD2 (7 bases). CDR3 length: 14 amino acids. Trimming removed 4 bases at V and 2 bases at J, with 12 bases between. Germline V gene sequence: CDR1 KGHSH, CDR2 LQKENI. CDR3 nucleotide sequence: TGTGCCAGCTCACGGGGGGGCAACCCCTACGAGCAGTACTTC. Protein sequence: CASSRGGNPYEQYF.

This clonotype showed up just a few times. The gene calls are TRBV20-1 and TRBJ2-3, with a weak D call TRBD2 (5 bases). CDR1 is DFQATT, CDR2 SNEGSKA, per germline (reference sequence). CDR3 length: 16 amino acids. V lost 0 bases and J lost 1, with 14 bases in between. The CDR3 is CSARDLSGWGTDTQYF. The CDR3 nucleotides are TGCAGTGCTAGAGATCTGAGCGGTTGGGGCACAGATACGCAGTATTTT.

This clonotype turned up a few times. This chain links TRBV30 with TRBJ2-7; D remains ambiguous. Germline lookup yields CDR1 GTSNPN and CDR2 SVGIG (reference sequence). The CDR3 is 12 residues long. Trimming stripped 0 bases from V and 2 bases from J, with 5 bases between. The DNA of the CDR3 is TGTGCCTGGAGTGTATACACCTACGAGCAGTACTTC. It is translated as CAWSVYTYEQYF.

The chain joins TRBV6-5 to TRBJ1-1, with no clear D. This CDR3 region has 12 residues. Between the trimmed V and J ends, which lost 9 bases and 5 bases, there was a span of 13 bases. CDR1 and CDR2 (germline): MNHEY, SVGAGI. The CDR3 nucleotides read TGTGCCAGTGCCCGTTCGTCTACTGAAGCTTTCTTT. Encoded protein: CASARSSTEAFF.

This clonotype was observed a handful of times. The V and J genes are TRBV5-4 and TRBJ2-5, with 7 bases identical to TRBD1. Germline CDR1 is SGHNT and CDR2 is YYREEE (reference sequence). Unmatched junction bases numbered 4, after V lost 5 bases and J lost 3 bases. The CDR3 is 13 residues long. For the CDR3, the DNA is TGTGCCAGCAGTAGGGACAGTAAAGAGACCCAGTACTTC. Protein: CASSRDSKETQYF.

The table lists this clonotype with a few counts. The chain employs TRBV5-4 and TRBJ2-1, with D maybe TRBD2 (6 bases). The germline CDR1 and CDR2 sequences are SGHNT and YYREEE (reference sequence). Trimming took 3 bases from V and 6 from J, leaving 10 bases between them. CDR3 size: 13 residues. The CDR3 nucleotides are TGTGCCAGCAGCTGGACTATCTTCAATGAGCAGTTCTTC. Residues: CASSWTIFNEQFF. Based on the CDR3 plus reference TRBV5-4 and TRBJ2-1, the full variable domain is ETGVTQSPTHLIKTRGQQVTLRCSSQSGHNTVSWYQQALGQGPQFIFQYYREEENGRGNFPPRFSGLQFPNYSSELNVNALELDDSALYLCASSWTIFNEQFFGPGTRLTVL.

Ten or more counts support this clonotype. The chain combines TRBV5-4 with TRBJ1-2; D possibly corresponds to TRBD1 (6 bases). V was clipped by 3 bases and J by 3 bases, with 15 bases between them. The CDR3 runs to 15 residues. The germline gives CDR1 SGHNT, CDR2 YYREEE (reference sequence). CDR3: CASSWSAGADYGYTF. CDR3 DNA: TGTGCCAGCAGCTGGAGTGCAGGGGCGGACTATGGCTACACCTTC.

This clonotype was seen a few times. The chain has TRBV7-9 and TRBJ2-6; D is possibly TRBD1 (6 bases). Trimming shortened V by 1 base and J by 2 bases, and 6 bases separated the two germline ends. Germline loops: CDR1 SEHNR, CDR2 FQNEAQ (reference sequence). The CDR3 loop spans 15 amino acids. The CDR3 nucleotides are TGTGCCAGCAGCTTAGGGGGGCCTGGGGCCAACGTCCTGACTTTC. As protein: CASSLGGPGANVLTF.

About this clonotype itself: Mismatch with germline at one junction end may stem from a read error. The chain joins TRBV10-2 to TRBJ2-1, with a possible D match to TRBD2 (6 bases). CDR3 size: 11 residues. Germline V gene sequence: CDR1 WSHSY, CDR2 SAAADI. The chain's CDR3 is CASSTGTETLF. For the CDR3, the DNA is TGCGCCAGCAGCACCGGGACTGAGACCCTCTTC.

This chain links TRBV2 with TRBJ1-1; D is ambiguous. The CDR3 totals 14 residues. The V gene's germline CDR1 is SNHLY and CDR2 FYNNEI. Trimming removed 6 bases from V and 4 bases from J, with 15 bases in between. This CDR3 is CASSQSDGGTEAFF. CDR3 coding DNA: TGTGCCAGCAGCCAGTCGGACGGAGGCACTGAAGCTTTCTTT.